The subject of this entry is one T cell receptor (beta chain). This specimen comes from a study of blood T cell repertoires in COVID-19. Looking at the study overall: Sites in the United States, Italy and Spain provided acute and convalescent COVID-19 samples. In each case, the material was cDNA or gDNA derived from T cells, B-cell-depleted T cells, or PBMCs.

Clones were read by immunoSEQ multiplex PCR, and TCRdb kept only the in-frame ones, dropping some. The sample includes around 170,000 clones, roughly nine tenths of them seen just once. The CDR3 loop spans 15 amino acids. V lost 10 bases, J lost 1 base, and 9 bases stayed unmatched. Germline V gene lookup returns CDR1 MNHEY and CDR2 SMNVEV (reference sequence). The TCR originated in a woman aged 70 to 79 with acute or convalescent COVID-19. Sequenced material: peripheral blood. The chain carries TRBV27 and TRBJ2-5; 10 nucleotides line up with TRBD2. CDR3 loop: CATCPRTSGQETQYF. The CDR3 DNA follows: TGTGCCACCTGCCCCAGGACTAGCGGCCAAGAGACCCAGTACTTC.